This TCR beta chain was sequenced for a study of shared clonotypes between healthy human individuals. The overall study: For every donor, three CD4 naive, three CD4 memory, two CD8 naive and one CD8 memory plates were used. Study conclusions and caveats: Clonotype sharing among donors was expected to depend on sequencing depth.

Libraries were prepared by immunoSEQ multiplex PCR; TCRdb keeps only in-frame clonotypes and omits some of them. The sample includes approximately 710,000 clones, about 90% of them seen just once. Trimming pared 0 bases from V and 2 bases from J, leaving 6 bases between. The germline gives CDR1 MGHRA, CDR2 YSYEKL. The CDR3 totals 14 residues. Regarding this clone: What it binds is not known.

The source of this sequence is a man aged 18 to 30 in good health. Some clones in this sample may be carry-over from other donors' samples. Specimen: memory CD8+ T cells from PBMCs. Subset described: CD45RO+ cells pooled with CCR7-negative TemRA cells. This chain joins TRBV4-1 and TRBJ2-3; D call uncertain. The DNA of the CDR3 is TGCGCCAGCAGCCAAGATTCGGTCACAGATACGCAGTATTTT. Translation gives CASSQDSVTDTQYF.